This T cell receptor (beta chain) was retrieved from a study of blood T cell repertoires in COVID-19. Looking at the study overall: Both acute and convalescent COVID-19 samples were obtained from the United States, Italy and Spain.

Individuals drawn from 20 to 30 US areas were about 18 to 95 years old. Donors were grouped by their self-reported clinical history. Here immunoSEQ multiplex PCR was the method, and the copy in TCRdb shows in-frame clones only, minus some. The sample lists about 480,000 clones, about 85% occurring once. This CDR3 is 17 amino acids long. V lost 1 base, J lost 6 bases, and 7 bases stayed unmatched. The germline V gene has CDR1 SGHKS and CDR2 YYEKEE (reference sequence). The receptor was derived from a woman under 30 with acute COVID-19. The genes are TRBV5-5 and TRBJ2-1, with 13 bases identical to TRBD2. Sequenced: PBMCs or T cells enriched from blood (not recorded which). CDR3 sequence (DNA): TGTGCCAGCAGCTTGCTACTAGCGGGGGGGTATCGCAATGAGCAGTTCTTC. As protein: CASSLLLAGGYRNEQFF.